The TCR beta chain under discussion was sequenced for a study of shared clonotypes between healthy human individuals. Study outcomes and limitations: Limited genetic and exposure-history diversity came from having few donors.

Method: immunoSEQ multiplex PCR; TCRdb's copy keeps in-frame clones and lacks some. Of around 940,000 clones listed, less than 85% are singletons. With respect to this clone: As yet, its antigen is unknown.

J lost 5 bases, V lost 4 bases, and 7 bases had no gene match. Per germline, CDR1 SGHRS and CDR2 YFSETQ. This CDR3 comprises 15 residues. The rearrangement joins TRBV5-1 to TRBJ2-5; 11 bases agree with TRBD1. The TCR comes from a man aged 18 to 30 in good health. The material sequenced was memory CD4+ T cells sorted from blood. Noted subset: CD45RA-negative fraction. CDR3 amino acids: CASSPGTGGRETQYF. CDR3 coding DNA: TGCGCCAGCAGCCCTGGGACAGGGGGACGCGAGACCCAGTACTTC.